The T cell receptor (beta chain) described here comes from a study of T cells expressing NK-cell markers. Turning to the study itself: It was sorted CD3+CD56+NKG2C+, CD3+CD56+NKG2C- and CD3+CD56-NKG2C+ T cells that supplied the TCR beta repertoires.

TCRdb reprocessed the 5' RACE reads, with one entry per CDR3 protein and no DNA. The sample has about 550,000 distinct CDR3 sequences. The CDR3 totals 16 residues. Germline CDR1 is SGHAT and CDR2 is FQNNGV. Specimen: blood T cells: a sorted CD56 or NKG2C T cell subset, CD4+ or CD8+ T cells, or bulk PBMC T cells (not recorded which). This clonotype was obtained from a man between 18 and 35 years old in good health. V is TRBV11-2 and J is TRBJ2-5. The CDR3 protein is CASSLRLARGLETQYF.